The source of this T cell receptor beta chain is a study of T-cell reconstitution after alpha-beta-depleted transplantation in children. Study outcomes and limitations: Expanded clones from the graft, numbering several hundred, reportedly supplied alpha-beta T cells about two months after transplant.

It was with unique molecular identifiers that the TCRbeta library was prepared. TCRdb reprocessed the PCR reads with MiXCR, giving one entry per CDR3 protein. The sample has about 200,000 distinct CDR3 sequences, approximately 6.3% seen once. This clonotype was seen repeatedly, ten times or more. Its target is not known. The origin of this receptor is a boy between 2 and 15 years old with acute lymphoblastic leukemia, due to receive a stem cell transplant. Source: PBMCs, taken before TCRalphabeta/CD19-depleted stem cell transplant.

CDR3 sequence reads: CASSYSSGYNEQFF. DNA of the CDR3: TGTGCCAGCAGCTATTCTAGCGGATACAATGAGCAGTTCTTC. This chain connects TRBV7-9 to TRBJ2-1, with 7 bases fitting TRBD2. CDR1 SEHNR and CDR2 FQNEAQ come from the germline V gene (reference sequence). J gave up 4 bases and V 4 bases, and 4 bases lay outside the gene matches. This CDR3 contains 14 residues.